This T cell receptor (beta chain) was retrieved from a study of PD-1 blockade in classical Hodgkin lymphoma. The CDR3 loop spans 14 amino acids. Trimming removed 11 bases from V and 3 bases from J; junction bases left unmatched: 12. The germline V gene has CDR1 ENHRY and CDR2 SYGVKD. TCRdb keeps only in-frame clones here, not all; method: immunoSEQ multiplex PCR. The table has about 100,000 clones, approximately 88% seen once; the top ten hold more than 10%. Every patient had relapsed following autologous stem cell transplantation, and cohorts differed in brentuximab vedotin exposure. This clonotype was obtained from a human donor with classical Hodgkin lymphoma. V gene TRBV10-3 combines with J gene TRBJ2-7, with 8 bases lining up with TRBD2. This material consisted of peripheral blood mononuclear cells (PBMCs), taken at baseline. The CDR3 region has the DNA TGTGCCTCCAGAGGGGGGAGCGGGAGCTACGAGCAGTACTTC. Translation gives CASRGGSGSYEQYF.